This T cell receptor beta chain was sequenced in a study of blood T cell repertoires in COVID-19. The wider study: The study drew acute and convalescent COVID-19 samples from the United States, Italy and Spain. From T cells, B-cell-depleted T cells, or PBMCs came the material, which was cDNA or gDNA.

CDR1 SGHAT and CDR2 FQNNGV come from the germline V gene. V was shortened by 4 bases and J by 0 bases, with 10 bases between the two germline ends. The CDR3 loop spans 15 amino acids. In the original analysis: Estimation of nucleated cell counts was performed using reference gene primer amplification. TCRdb's table, derived via immunoSEQ multiplex PCR, lists solely in-frame clones and lacks some. V, J and clone size reflect that table, while D and trimming were determined from the DNA. The table records approximately 46,000 clones, around four fifths of them present only once. The TCR originated in a human donor in a cohort sampled during active COVID-19. This chain uses TRBV11-2 with TRBJ1-3, with D tentatively TRBD1 (5 bases). The sample was peripheral blood. CDR3: CASSWVGGSGNTIYF. Written as DNA, the CDR3 is TGTGCCAGCAGCTGGGTCGGGGGCTCTGGAAACACCATATATTTT.